This T cell receptor beta chain is from a study of long-term antiretroviral therapy in people with HIV. Version v3.0 of the immunoSEQ assay ran at survey level. The repertoire was sequenced with immunoSEQ multiplex PCR; TCRdb's copy has only in-frame clones and lacks some. The sample contains 25,000 to 35,000 clones, more than 95% of which appear only once. This clone was observed once. The CDR3 totals 13 residues. The V and J ends lost 2 bases and 3 bases respectively, with 6 bases between them. Germline assignment: CDR1 MNHEY and CDR2 SVGAGI. The origin of this receptor is a young man with HIV. The material was unsorted PBMCs, obtained 6.9 years after starting antiretroviral therapy. V gene TRBV6-5 combines with J gene TRBJ2-3; the D is unclear. The CDR3 loop is CASSYLGTDTQYF. CDR3 bases: TGTGCCAGCAGTTACCTTGGAACAGATACGCAGTATTTT.